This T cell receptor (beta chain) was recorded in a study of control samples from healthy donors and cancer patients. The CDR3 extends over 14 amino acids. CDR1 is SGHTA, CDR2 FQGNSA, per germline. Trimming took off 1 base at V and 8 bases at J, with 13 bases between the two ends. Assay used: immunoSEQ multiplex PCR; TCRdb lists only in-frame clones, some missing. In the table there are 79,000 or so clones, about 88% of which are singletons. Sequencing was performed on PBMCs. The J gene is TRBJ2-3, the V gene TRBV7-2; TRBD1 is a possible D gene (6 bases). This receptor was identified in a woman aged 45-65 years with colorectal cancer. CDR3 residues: CASSLGEQGGTQYF. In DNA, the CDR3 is TGTGCCAGCAGCTTAGGGGAACAGGGCGGTACGCAGTATTTT.